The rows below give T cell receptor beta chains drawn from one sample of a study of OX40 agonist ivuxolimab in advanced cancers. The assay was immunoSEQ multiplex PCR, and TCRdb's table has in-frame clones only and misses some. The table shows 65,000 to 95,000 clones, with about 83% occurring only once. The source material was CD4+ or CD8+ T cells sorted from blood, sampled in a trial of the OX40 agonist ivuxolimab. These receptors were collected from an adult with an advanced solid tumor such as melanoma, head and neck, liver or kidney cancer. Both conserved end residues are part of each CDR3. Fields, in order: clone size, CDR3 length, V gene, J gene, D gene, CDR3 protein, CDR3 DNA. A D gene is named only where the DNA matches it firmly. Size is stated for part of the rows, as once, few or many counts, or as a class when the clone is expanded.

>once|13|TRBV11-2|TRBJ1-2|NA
CASSLGANYGYTF
TGTGCCAGCAGCTTAGGAGCTAACTATGGCTACACCTTC
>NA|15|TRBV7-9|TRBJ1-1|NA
CASSLARGADTEAFF
TGTGCCAGCAGCTTAGCTAGGGGGGCCGACACTGAAGCTTTCTTT
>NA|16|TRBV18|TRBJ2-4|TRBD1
CASSEYPGQGTNIQYF
TGTGCCAGCTCTGAATACCCGGGACAGGGGACAAACATTCAGTACTTC
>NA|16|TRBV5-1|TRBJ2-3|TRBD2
CASSLGTSGLADTQYF
TGCGCCAGCAGCTTGGGGACTAGCGGGTTAGCGGATACGCAGTATTTT
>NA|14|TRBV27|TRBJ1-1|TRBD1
CASLKDRWGTEAFF
TGTGCCAGCCTTAAGGACAGGTGGGGGACTGAAGCTTTCTTT
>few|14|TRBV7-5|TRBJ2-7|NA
CARSPGFPSIEQYF
TGTGCCAGAAGCCCGGGATTCCCTTCGATCGAGCAGTACTTC
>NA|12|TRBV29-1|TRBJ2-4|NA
CSVELNSDIQYF
TGCAGCGTTGAGCTCAACAGTGACATTCAGTACTTC
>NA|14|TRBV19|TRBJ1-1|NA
CASSSGTLHTEAFF
TGTGCCAGTAGTTCCGGGACCCTTCATACTGAAGCTTTCTTT
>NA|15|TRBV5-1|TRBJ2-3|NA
CASSLGTTGTDTQYF
TGCGCCAGCAGCTTGGGTACGACAGGCACAGATACGCAGTATTTT
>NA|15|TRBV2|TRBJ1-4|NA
CASSQTGNLNEKLFF
TGTGCCAGCAGCCAAACAGGGAACCTGAATGAAAAACTGTTTTTT
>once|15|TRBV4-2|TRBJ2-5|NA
CASSPTYGNAETQYF
TGTGCCAGCAGCCCGACGTACGGGAATGCGGAGACCCAGTACTTC
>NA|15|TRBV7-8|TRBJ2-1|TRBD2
CASSRWGGSDNEQFF
TGTGCCAGCAGCCGGTGGGGGGGGTCTGACAATGAGCAGTTCTTC
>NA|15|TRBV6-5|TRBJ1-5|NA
CASSRTSQTSQPQHF
TGTGCCAGCAGTCGGACGAGTCAGACCTCACAGCCCCAGCATTTT
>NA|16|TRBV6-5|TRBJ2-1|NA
CASSYSRYALNNEQFF
TGTGCCAGCAGTTACTCGAGGTACGCCCTTAACAATGAGCAGTTCTTC
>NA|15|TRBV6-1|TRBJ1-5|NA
CASIVAGYSNQPQHF
TGTGCCAGCATAGTGGCTGGATATAGCAATCAGCCCCAGCATTTT
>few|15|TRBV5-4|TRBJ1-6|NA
CASSLGGSYNSPLHF
TGTGCCAGCAGCTTGGGTGGCTCCTATAATTCACCCCTCCACTTT
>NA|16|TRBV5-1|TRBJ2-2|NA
CASSPTPAGSTGELFF
TGCGCCAGCAGCCCTACCCCGGCAGGGAGCACCGGGGAGCTGTTTTTT
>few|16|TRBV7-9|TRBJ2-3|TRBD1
CASSSKQGAPPDTQYF
TGTGCCAGCAGCTCTAAACAGGGGGCGCCCCCAGATACGCAGTATTTT
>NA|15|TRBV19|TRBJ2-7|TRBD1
CASSGRAGGFYEQYF
TGTGCCAGTAGTGGACGGGCAGGGGGCTTCTACGAGCAGTACTTC
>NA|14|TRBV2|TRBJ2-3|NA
CASGRDRSTDTQYF
TGTGCCAGCGGCCGGGACCGAAGCACAGATACGCAGTATTTT
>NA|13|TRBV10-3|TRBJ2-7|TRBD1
CAISGQETYEQYF
TGTGCCATCAGCGGACAGGAGACCTACGAGCAGTACTTC
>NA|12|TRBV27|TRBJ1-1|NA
CASSSLRGRAFF
TGTGCCAGCAGTTCCCTTCGGGGCCGGGCTTTCTTT
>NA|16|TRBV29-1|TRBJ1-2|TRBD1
CSVGKSRDRGSYGYTF
TGCAGCGTTGGAAAAAGCCGGGACAGGGGAAGCTATGGCTACACCTTC
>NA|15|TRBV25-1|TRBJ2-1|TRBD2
CASSVLAGRYNEQFF
TGTGCCAGCAGTGTACTAGCGGGACGATACAATGAGCAGTTCTTC
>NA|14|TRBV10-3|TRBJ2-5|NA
CAISPEAGKETQYF
TGTGCCATCAGTCCAGAGGCAGGGAAAGAGACCCAGTACTTC
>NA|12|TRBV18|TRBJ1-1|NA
CASSPLGTEAFF
TGTGCCAGCTCACCCCTGGGGACTGAAGCTTTCTTT
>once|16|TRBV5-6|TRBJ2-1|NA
CASSYPSGDSRDEQFF
TGTGCCAGCAGCTATCCCTCGGGGGACAGTCGGGATGAGCAGTTCTTC
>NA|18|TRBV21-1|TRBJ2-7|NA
CASSETSGRRIFSYEQYF
TGTGCCAGCAGTGAGACTAGCGGGAGGAGGATCTTCTCCTACGAGCAGTACTTC
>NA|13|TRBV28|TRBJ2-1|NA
CASMRSSYNEQFF
TGTGCCAGCATGCGGAGCTCCTACAATGAGCAGTTCTTC
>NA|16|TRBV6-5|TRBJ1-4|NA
CASSYSSIRGVEKLFF
TGTGCCAGCAGTTACTCGAGTATTCGGGGGGTTGAAAAACTGTTTTTT
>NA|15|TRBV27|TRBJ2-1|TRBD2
CASSGAAGAYNEQFF
TGTGCCAGCAGCGGGGCAGCGGGGGCCTACAATGAGCAGTTCTTC
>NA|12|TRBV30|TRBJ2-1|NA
CAWSVSAHEQFF
TGTGCCTGGAGTGTTAGCGCGCATGAGCAGTTCTTC
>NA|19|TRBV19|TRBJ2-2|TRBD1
CATQSSPQAQGAFTGELFF
TGTGCCACTCAATCCTCTCCCCAGGCCCAGGGGGCATTCACCGGGGAGCTGTTTTTT
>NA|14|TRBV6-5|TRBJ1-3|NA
CASSSRVSGNTIYF
TGTGCCAGCAGTTCCAGGGTATCAGGAAACACCATATATTTT
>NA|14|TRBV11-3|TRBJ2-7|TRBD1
CASSFRQGSYEQYF
TGTGCCAGCAGCTTCAGACAGGGATCCTACGAGCAGTACTTC
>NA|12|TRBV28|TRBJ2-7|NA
CASSLQSYEQYF
TGTGCCAGCAGTTTGCAGTCCTACGAGCAGTACTTC
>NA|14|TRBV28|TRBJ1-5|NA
CASSSLVWVQPQHF
TGTGCCAGCAGTTCGCTAGTATGGGTTCAGCCCCAGCATTTT
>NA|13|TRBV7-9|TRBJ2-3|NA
CASSSRRTDTQYF
TGTGCCAGCAGCTCAAGACGCACAGATACGCAGTATTTT
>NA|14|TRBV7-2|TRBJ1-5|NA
CASSAGLGDQPQHF
TGTGCCAGCAGCGCGGGGCTTGGGGATCAGCCCCAGCATTTT
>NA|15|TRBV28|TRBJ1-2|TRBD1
CASSTTGRGDYGYTF
TGTGCCAGCAGTACGACAGGGAGGGGAGACTATGGCTACACCTTC